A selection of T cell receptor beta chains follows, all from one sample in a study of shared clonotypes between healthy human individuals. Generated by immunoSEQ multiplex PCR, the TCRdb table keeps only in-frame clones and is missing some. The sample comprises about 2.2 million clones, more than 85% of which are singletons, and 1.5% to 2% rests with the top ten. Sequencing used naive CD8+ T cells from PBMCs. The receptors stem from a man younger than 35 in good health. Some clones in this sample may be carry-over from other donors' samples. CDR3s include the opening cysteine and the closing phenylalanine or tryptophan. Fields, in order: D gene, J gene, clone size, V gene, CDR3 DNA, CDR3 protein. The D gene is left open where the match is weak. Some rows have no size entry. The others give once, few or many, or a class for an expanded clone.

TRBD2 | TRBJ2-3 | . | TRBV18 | TGTGCCAGCTCACCAGAGGGACTAGCGGGAGACAGGCAGTATTTT | CASSPEGLAGDRQYF
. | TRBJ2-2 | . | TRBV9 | TGTGCCAGCAGCGTAGGAGGGGACAGGGAGCTGTTTTTT | CASSVGGDRELFF
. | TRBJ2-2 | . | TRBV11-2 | TGTGCCAGCAGCTCGCGGACTCGGCCCGAGCTGTTTTTT | CASSSRTRPELFF
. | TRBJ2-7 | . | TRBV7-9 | TGTGCCAGCAGCCGCGCGGGGGCAGGATTATACGAGCAGTACTTC | CASSRAGAGLYEQYF
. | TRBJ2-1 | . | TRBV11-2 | TGTGCCAGCAGCTTACTCGGCAGAAGGTCCTACAATGAGCAGTTCTTC | CASSLLGRRSYNEQFF
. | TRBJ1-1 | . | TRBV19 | TGTGCCAGTAGTATGCAAGGGAACACTGAAGCTTTCTTT | CASSMQGNTEAFF
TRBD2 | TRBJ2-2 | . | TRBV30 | TGTGCCTGGTGGGCGGGAGTTGGCACCGGGGAGCTGTTTTTT | CAWWAGVGTGELFF
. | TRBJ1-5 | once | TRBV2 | TGTGCCAGCAGGGCCCTACTCAATCAGCCCCAGCATTTT | CASRALLNQPQHF
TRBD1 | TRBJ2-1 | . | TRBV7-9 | TGTGCCAGCAGCTTGGCACAGGGGAACTTCAATGAGCAGTTCTTC | CASSLAQGNFNEQFF
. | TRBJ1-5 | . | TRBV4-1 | TGCGCCAGCAGCCAAGGCGGAGGGGTGTCCAATCAGCCCCAGCATTTT | CASSQGGGVSNQPQHF
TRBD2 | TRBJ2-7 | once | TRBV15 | TGTGCCACCAGCAGTCGGACTAGCTCCTACGAGCAGTACTTC | CATSSRTSSYEQYF
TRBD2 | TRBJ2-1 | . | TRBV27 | TGTGCCAGCTCTAGCGGGAGCTCCTACAATGAGCAGTTCTTC | CASSSGSSYNEQFF
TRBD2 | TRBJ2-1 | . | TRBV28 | TGTGCCAGCAGTCCCGGGGGGGGGACTAGCGTATACAATGAGCAGTTCTTC | CASSPGGGTSVYNEQFF
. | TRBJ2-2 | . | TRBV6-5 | TGTGCCAGCAGAACGAACACCGGGGAGCTGTTTTTT | CASRTNTGELFF
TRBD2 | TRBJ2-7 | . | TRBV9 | TGTGCCAGCAGTCCAGGACTAGCTGGCTACGAGCAGTACTTC | CASSPGLAGYEQYF
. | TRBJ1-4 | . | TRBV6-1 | TGTGCCAGCAGTGAAACGCAGGGGAGGATGCAAAAACTGTTTTTT | CASSETQGRMQKLFF
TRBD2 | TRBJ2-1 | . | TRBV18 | TGTGCCAGCTCACCACGACGGGAGGGCCGAAACAATGAGCAGTTCTTC | CASSPRREGRNNEQFF
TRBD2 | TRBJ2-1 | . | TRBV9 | TGTGCCAGCAGCTTGACTAGCGGGAGTACGAATGAGCAGTTCTTC | CASSLTSGSTNEQFF
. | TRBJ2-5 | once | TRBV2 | TGTGCCAGCAGTGTACCCCGGTTGGACAGAGGAACCCAAGAGACCCAGTACTTC | CASSVPRLDRGTQETQYF
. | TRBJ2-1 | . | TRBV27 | TGTGCCAGCAGTTTCCCGCCTGCGGCAGGGTCCTACAATGAGCAGTTCTTC | CASSFPPAAGSYNEQFF
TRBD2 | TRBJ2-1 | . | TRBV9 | TGTGCCAGCAGCCCCCACGGCAAGCGGGGCCCCCCCAATGAGCAGTTCTTC | CASSPHGKRGPPNEQFF
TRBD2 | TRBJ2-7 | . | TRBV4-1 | TGCGCCAGCAGCCAAACCAAGTCGGGGAGGGACGAGCAGTACTTC | CASSQTKSGRDEQYF
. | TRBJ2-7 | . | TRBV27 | TGTGCCAGCAGCCCCGATAGGTACGAGCAGTACTTC | CASSPDRYEQYF
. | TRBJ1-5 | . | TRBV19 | TGTGCCAGTAGTACCCTCGGGGGGCCCCAGCATTTT | CASSTLGGPQHF
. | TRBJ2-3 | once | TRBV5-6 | TGTGCCAGCACGCTTGGGACAGATACGCAGTATTTT | CASTLGTDTQYF
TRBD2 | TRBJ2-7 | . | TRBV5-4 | TGTGCCAGCAGCCCCGGGACTAGCGGGATATACAGATACGAGCAGTACTTC | CASSPGTSGIYRYEQYF
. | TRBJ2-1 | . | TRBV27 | TGTGCCAGCTCGACGAGAGAGAGAGGTTGGTATGAGCAGTTCTTC | CASSTRERGWYEQFF
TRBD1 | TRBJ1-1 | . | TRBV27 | TGTGCCAGCAGCAGATTGGGACAGGGGAACACTGAAGCTTTCTTT | CASSRLGQGNTEAFF
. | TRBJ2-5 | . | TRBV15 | TGTGCCACCAGCAGAGATGGCGGGAACCAAGAGACCCAGTACTTC | CATSRDGGNQETQYF
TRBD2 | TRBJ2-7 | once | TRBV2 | TGTGCCAGCAGAACCTTAGGTGGGACTAGCGGGACCGAGCAGTACTTC | CASRTLGGTSGTEQYF
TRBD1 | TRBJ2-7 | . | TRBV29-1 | TGCAGCGTTGAAGATCCGGGAGGACAGGGGGCGACCGGGTCCTACGAGCAGTACTTC | CSVEDPGGQGATGSYEQYF
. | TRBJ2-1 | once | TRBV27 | TGTGCCAGCAGCTCTCTGACTAGAGCTGAGCAGTTCTTC | CASSSLTRAEQFF
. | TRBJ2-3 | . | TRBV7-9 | TGTGCCAGCAGCCTCCCCCGGGGGGCAGCCACAGATACGCAGTATTTT | CASSLPRGAATDTQYF
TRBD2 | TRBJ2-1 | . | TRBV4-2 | TGTGCCAGCAGCCAAATAATCCCCAGTGCCAGCGGGAGTATCGATGAGCAGTTCTTC | CASSQIIPSASGSIDEQFF
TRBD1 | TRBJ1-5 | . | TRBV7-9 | TGTGCCAGCAGCGGACAGGGCACAGGGAAAGGGGGTAGCAATCAGCCCCAGCATTTT | CASSGQGTGKGGSNQPQHF
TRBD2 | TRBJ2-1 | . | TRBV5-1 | TGCGCCAGCAGCTTAGGAACGGGAGGGTCCTACAATGAGCAGTTCTTC | CASSLGTGGSYNEQFF
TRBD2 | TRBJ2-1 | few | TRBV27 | TGTGCCAGCAGGCCTCTGACTAGCGGATACAATGAGCAGTTCTTC | CASRPLTSGYNEQFF
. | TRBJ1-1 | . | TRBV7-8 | TGTGCCAGCAGCTCGCCTGGAAGGAGGGGTACTGAAGCTTTCTTT | CASSSPGRRGTEAFF
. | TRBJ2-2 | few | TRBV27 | TGTGCCAGCAGTTTACCAGCCGGGGAGCTGTTTTTT | CASSLPAGELFF
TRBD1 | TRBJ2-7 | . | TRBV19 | TGTGCCAGTAGTACCGGGGGACAGGGGCAGTGGGAGCAGTACTTC | CASSTGGQGQWEQYF
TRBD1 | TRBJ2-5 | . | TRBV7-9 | TGTGCCAGCAGCTTTAACCGGGACAGGGGTTTGGAGACCCAGTACTTC | CASSFNRDRGLETQYF
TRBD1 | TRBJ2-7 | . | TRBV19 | TGTGCCAGTAGTACGGACAGGCCAAGCTCCTACGAGCAGTACTTC | CASSTDRPSSYEQYF
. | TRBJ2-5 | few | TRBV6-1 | TGTGCCAGCAGGCAGCGGAGCCAAGAGACCCAGTACTTC | CASRQRSQETQYF
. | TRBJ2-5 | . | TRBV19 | TGTGCCAGTAGTATCCTCGGGGCCCGTAAAGAGACCCAGTACTTC | CASSILGARKETQYF
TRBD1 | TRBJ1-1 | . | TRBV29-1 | TGCAGCGTTGGGTTCGGGACAGGGGGGGTAGACACTGAAGCTTTCTTT | CSVGFGTGGVDTEAFF
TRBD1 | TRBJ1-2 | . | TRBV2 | TGTGCCAGCACCCCGGCTAGGACAGGATGGTCGGAAGGCTACACCTTC | CASTPARTGWSEGYTF
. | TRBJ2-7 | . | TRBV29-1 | TGCAGCGTTGGCGATCCTACCTACGAGCAGTACTTC | CSVGDPTYEQYF
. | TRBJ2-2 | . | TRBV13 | TGTGCCAGCAGCACCCGGGGCGTCGAAGGGAGGGAGCTGTTTTTT | CASSTRGVEGRELFF
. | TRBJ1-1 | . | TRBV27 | TGTGCCAGCAGTTTCTCGAGGGGCGAAGCTTTCTTT | CASSFSRGEAFF
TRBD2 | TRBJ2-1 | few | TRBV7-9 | TGTGCCAGCAGCATACAGCAGGGACTAGCGGAATACAATGAGCAGTTCTTC | CASSIQQGLAEYNEQFF
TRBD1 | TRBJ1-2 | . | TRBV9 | TGTGCCAGCAGGGGACAGGCATACTTCGACTATGGCTACACCTTC | CASRGQAYFDYGYTF
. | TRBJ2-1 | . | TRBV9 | TGTGCCAGCAGCGTAGTGGGCCCAGAACAGTTCTTC | CASSVVGPEQFF
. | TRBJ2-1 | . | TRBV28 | TGTGCCAGCTCGCTGCTCCAAACTGACAGTTACAATGAGCAGTTCTTC | CASSLLQTDSYNEQFF
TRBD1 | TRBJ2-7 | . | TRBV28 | TGTGCCAGCAGTTTTTCCCGGGACAGGGTATCCTACGAGCAGTACTTC | CASSFSRDRVSYEQYF
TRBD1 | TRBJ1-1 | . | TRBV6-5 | TGTGCCAGCAGCCCCGACAGGGCTGGGAACACTGAAGCTTTCTTT | CASSPDRAGNTEAFF